This TCR beta chain was profiled in a study of shared clonotypes between healthy human individuals. Using immunoSEQ multiplex PCR, the repertoire was profiled, and TCRdb retains in-frame clones only, with some absent. This table has more than 1,200,000 clones, approximately 98.5% appearing once. With 0 bases clipped from V and 15 bases from J, the junction kept 11 bases outside the gene matches. From germline, CDR1 is SGDLS and CDR2 YYNGEE. The CDR3 is made up of 14 amino acids. The chain couples TRBV9 to TRBJ2-1; 8 nucleotides agree with TRBD2. The sample taken for sequencing was naive CD4+ T cells sorted from blood. Subset described: CD45RA+ positively selected. The TCR originated in a man aged 30-40 years in good health. The CDR3 bases are TGTGCCAGCAGCGTAGGGGGCGGGAGGTTATTACCGTTCTTC. Translating it yields CASSVGGGRLLPFF. The full variable domain, rest sourced from reference TRBV9 and TRBJ2-1, is DSGVTQTPKHLITATGQRVTLRCSPRSGDLSVYWYQQSLDQGLQFLIQYYNGEERAKGNILERFSAQQFPDLHSELNLSSLELGDSALYFCASSVGGGRLLPFFGPGTRLTVL.